A selection of T cell receptor beta chains follows, all from one sample in a study of T cells in Graves' hyperthyroidism and ophthalmopathy. MiXCR, run by TCRdb on the multiplex PCR reads, gives a single entry per CDR3 protein. There are roughly 570,000 distinct CDR3 sequences in the sample; 35% to 55% occur only once, and roughly 19% lies in the top ten. Sample: peripheral blood or thyroid tissue (not recorded which). All receptors derive from an adult woman with Graves' disease, either hyperthyroidism or ophthalmopathy (not recorded which). CDR3s include the opening cysteine and the closing phenylalanine or tryptophan. A D gene is named only where the DNA matches it firmly. Clone size is given for some rows only: seen once, a few or many times, or a class if the clone is expanded.

v_gene: TRBV7-3
j_gene: TRBJ1-1
d_gene: -
abundance: -
CDR3aa: CASGRWGGEAFF
CDR3nt: TGTGCCTCCGGAAGGTGGGGAGGTGAAGCTTTCTTT

v_gene: TRBV25-1
j_gene: TRBJ1-1
d_gene: -
abundance: many
CDR3aa: CASSDGQSNTEAFF
CDR3nt: TGTGCCAGCAGTGATGGACAGTCGAACACTGAAGCTTTCTTT

v_gene: TRBV9
j_gene: TRBJ2-7
d_gene: -
abundance: -
CDR3aa: CASSETHGRYEQYF
CDR3nt: TGTGCCAGCAGCGAGACCCATGGACGATACGAGCAGTACTTC

v_gene: TRBV11-2
j_gene: TRBJ2-5
d_gene: -
abundance: -
CDR3aa: CASSLEVPRAQYF
CDR3nt: TGTGCCAGCAGCTTAGAAGTGCCTAGGGCCCAGTACTTC

v_gene: TRBV20-1
j_gene: TRBJ1-6
d_gene: TRBD1
abundance: many
CDR3aa: CSASYQTGGSSPLHF
CDR3nt: TGCAGTGCTAGTTACCAAACAGGGGGCAGTTCACCCCTCCACTTT

v_gene: TRBV25-1
j_gene: TRBJ1-6
d_gene: TRBD1
abundance: -
CDR3aa: CASSAGGDRGNSPLHF
CDR3nt: TGTGCCAGCAGTGCCGGGGGAGACAGGGGAAATTCACCCCTCCACTTT

v_gene: TRBV15
j_gene: TRBJ1-1
d_gene: -
abundance: many
CDR3aa: CATSRVGGAEAFF
CDR3nt: TGTGCCACCAGCAGAGTTGGTGGAGCTGAAGCTTTCTTT

v_gene: TRBV20-1
j_gene: TRBJ1-2
d_gene: -
abundance: -
CDR3aa: CSARPGRQAGGYTF
CDR3nt: TGCAGTGCTCGGCCCGGACGACAGGCGGGTGGCTACACCTTC

v_gene: TRBV4-1
j_gene: TRBJ1-5
d_gene: -
abundance: many
CDR3aa: CASSQNRAFNQPQHF
CDR3nt: TGCGCCAGCAGCCAGAACAGGGCCTTCAATCAGCCCCAGCATTTT

v_gene: TRBV12-3/TRBV12-4
j_gene: TRBJ1-5
d_gene: TRBD1
abundance: many
CDR3aa: CASSWGTVSNQPQHF
CDR3nt: TGTGCCAGCAGTTGGGGGACAGTTAGCAATCAGCCCCAGCATTTT

v_gene: TRBV5-1
j_gene: TRBJ1-1
d_gene: TRBD1
abundance: -
CDR3aa: CASRTSSGDRGSTEAFF
CDR3nt: TGCGCCAGCAGAACGTCTAGCGGGGACAGGGGTTCGACTGAAGCTTTCTTT

v_gene: TRBV11-1
j_gene: TRBJ1-5
d_gene: -
abundance: -
CDR3aa: CASSFTGKGQPQHF
CDR3nt: TGTGCCAGCAGTTTTACAGGGAAGGGTCAGCCCCAGCATTTT

v_gene: TRBV2
j_gene: TRBJ1-1
d_gene: -
abundance: -
CDR3aa: CASSEVHPGNTEAFF
CDR3nt: TGTGCCAGCAGTGAAGTCCATCCGGGGAACACTGAAGCTTTCTTT

v_gene: TRBV7-6
j_gene: TRBJ1-6
d_gene: -
abundance: -
CDR3aa: CASSVAVDNSPLHF
CDR3nt: TGTGCCAGCAGCGTCGCAGTCGATAATTCACCCCTCCACTTT

v_gene: TRBV7-9
j_gene: TRBJ1-1
d_gene: -
abundance: -
CDR3aa: CASSARTVLGTEAFF
CDR3nt: TGTGCCAGCAGCGCAAGGACAGTCCTGGGCACTGAAGCTTTCTTT

v_gene: TRBV10-3
j_gene: TRBJ2-5
d_gene: -
abundance: -
CDR3aa: CAISESIGSNGGPQYF
CDR3nt: TGTGCCATCAGTGAGTCGATCGGCTCCAATGGTGGGCCCCAGTACTTC

v_gene: TRBV5-4
j_gene: TRBJ2-5
d_gene: -
abundance: -
CDR3aa: CASSSDRRGAETQYF
CDR3nt: TGTGCCAGCAGTTCGGACCGGAGGGGGGCAGAGACCCAGTACTTC

v_gene: TRBV20-1
j_gene: TRBJ1-6
d_gene: -
abundance: few
CDR3aa: CGLSSGAVNSPLHF
CDR3nt: TGCGGCCTGTCCTCGGGAGCAGTCAATTCACCCCTCCACTTT

v_gene: TRBV9
j_gene: TRBJ2-7
d_gene: -
abundance: -
CDR3aa: CASSVGGQYF
CDR3nt: TGTGCCAGCAGCGTAGGAGGGCAGTACTTC

v_gene: TRBV6-5
j_gene: TRBJ1-6
d_gene: -
abundance: -
CDR3aa: CASSTGPPPHF
CDR3nt: TGTGCCAGCAGTACAGGCCCACCCCCCCACTTT

v_gene: TRBV7-3
j_gene: TRBJ1-2
d_gene: -
abundance: many
CDR3aa: CASSPDHPSPGGYTF
CDR3nt: TGTGCCAGCAGCCCTGACCATCCCTCCCCTGGAGGCTACACCTTC

v_gene: TRBV12-3/TRBV12-4
j_gene: TRBJ1-1
d_gene: -
abundance: many
CDR3aa: CASRNRPVGDTEAFF
CDR3nt: TGTGCCAGCAGAAACCGTCCCGTAGGGGACACTGAAGCTTTCTTT

v_gene: TRBV6-1
j_gene: TRBJ2-7
d_gene: -
abundance: -
CDR3aa: CASSPRTVGYEQYF
CDR3nt: TGTGCCAGCAGCCCAAGGACAGTGGGCTACGAGCAGTACTTC

v_gene: TRBV7-9
j_gene: TRBJ1-1
d_gene: TRBD1
abundance: many
CDR3aa: CASTHRTGPNTEAFF
CDR3nt: TGTGCCAGCACCCACCGGACAGGGCCGAACACTGAAGCTTTCTTT

v_gene: TRBV19
j_gene: TRBJ1-4
d_gene: -
abundance: -
CDR3aa: CASSIRKGPEKLFF
CDR3nt: TGTGCCAGTAGTATCAGAAAGGGACCTGAAAAACTGTTTTTT

v_gene: TRBV13
j_gene: TRBJ1-3
d_gene: TRBD1
abundance: -
CDR3aa: CASSPGQGYTIYF
CDR3nt: TGTGCCAGCAGCCCAGGACAGGGGTACACCATATATTTT

v_gene: TRBV7-7
j_gene: TRBJ2-2
d_gene: -
abundance: many
CDR3aa: CAAKDEEDTGELFF
CDR3nt: TGTGCCGCTAAGGATGAGGAGGACACCGGGGAGCTGTTTTTT

v_gene: TRBV11-2
j_gene: TRBJ1-3
d_gene: -
abundance: many
CDR3aa: CASSFPSGNTIYF
CDR3nt: TGTGCCAGCAGCTTTCCCTCTGGAAACACCATATATTTT

v_gene: TRBV20-1
j_gene: TRBJ2-5
d_gene: -
abundance: many
CDR3aa: CSASTSNGETQYF
CDR3nt: TGCAGTGCTAGTACCTCTAATGGGGAGACCCAGTACTTC

v_gene: TRBV29-1
j_gene: TRBJ1-3
d_gene: -
abundance: few
CDR3aa: CSVAARGRTDSGNTIYF
CDR3nt: TGCAGCGTTGCCGCGCGAGGGAGGACCGACTCTGGAAACACCATATATTTT

v_gene: TRBV2
j_gene: TRBJ1-4
d_gene: -
abundance: -
CDR3aa: CASSDREGDGKLFF
CDR3nt: TGTGCCAGCAGTGACAGGGAAGGGGATGGAAAACTGTTTTTT

v_gene: TRBV20-1
j_gene: TRBJ1-2
d_gene: -
abundance: many
CDR3aa: CSASGWGGYTF
CDR3nt: TGCAGTGCTTCGGGATGGGGGGGCTACACCTTC

v_gene: TRBV7-8
j_gene: TRBJ2-7
d_gene: TRBD1
abundance: -
CDR3aa: CASRTTGGYEQYF
CDR3nt: TGTGCCAGCAGGACCACAGGGGGGTACGAGCAGTACTTC

v_gene: TRBV28
j_gene: TRBJ1-5
d_gene: -
abundance: few
CDR3aa: CASWASYQPQHF
CDR3nt: TGTGCCAGCTGGGCCAGCTATCAGCCCCAGCATTTT

v_gene: TRBV2
j_gene: TRBJ1-5
d_gene: -
abundance: many
CDR3aa: CASSEGTVDNQPQHF
CDR3nt: TGTGCCAGCAGTGAAGGGACAGTCGATAATCAGCCCCAGCATTTT